The 31 T cell receptor beta chains below come from one sample, sequenced in a study of blood T cell repertoires in COVID-19. Sequenced by immunoSEQ multiplex PCR; TCRdb stores in-frame clones only, minus some. The sample includes about 120,000 clones, around 86% of them seen just once. The sequencing sample was made of peripheral blood. The receptors were sampled from a woman between 65 and 79 years old with COVID-19, enrolled during active disease.

V usage is TRBV7-2 and J usage is TRBJ1-6; D is undetermined. The CDR3 covers 14 residues. V was cut by 5 bases and J by 11 bases, with 16 bases left in between. Germline V lookup: CDR1 SGHTA, CDR2 FQGNSA. This CDR3 reads CASSLTPGHTPLHF. The CDR3 DNA sequence: TGTGCCAGCAGCCTCACCCCGGGTCATACACCCCTCCACTTT.

This clone appeared once. CDR3 nucleotides: TGCGCCAGCGTACCCGGACAGGCGGCGGGCGAGCAGTACTTC. Amino acids: CASVPGQAAGEQYF. J is TRBJ2-7 and V is TRBV5-1, with 7 nucleotides matching TRBD1. CDR3 length: 14 residues. Germline-derived CDR1 and CDR2 are SGHRS and YFSETQ. Trimming cost V 7 bases and J 6 bases; bases outside gene matches: 13.

The table lists this clone with a few counts. The chain recombines TRBV11-2 with TRBJ1-3; D is ambiguous. Trimming took 5 bases from V and 10 from J, leaving 9 bases between them. Germline loops: CDR1 SGHAT, CDR2 FQNNGV. The CDR3 length is 11 residues. CDR3 coding DNA: TGTGCCAGCAGCCCGAGGGAAACCATATATTTT. Residues: CASSPRETIYF.

This chain links TRBV6-6 with TRBJ1-2, with D maybe TRBD1 (5 bases). Trimming pared 2 bases from V and 8 bases from J, leaving 9 bases between. Germline assignment: CDR1 MNHNY and CDR2 SVGAGI (reference sequence). This CDR3 is built from 12 residues. The CDR3 DNA reads TGTGCCAGCAGTTACCAGGGCGCCGGCTACACCTTC. This gives the protein CASSYQGAGYTF.

V and J are TRBV6-5 and TRBJ1-5, with a possible D match to TRBD1 (5 bases). Germline CDR1 reads MNHEY; CDR2 reads SVGAGI. The CDR3 sequence is 13 residues long. The V gene lost 7 bases and the J gene lost 3 bases, with 10 bases spanning the gap. CDR3 region: CASMKGLNQPQHF. DNA of the CDR3: TGTGCCAGCATGAAGGGACTCAATCAGCCCCAGCATTTT.

This clone was seen a single time. The rearrangement uses TRBV2 and TRBJ1-4; the D gene is possibly TRBD1 (6 bases). V shed 0 bases and J shed 8 bases, with 13 bases lying between them. Germline V lookup: CDR1 SNHLY, CDR2 FYNNEI. There are 15 residues in the CDR3. Written as DNA, the CDR3 is TGTGCCAGCAGTGAAGCGCGGTCAGGGGACGAAAAACTGTTTTTT. This sequence encodes CASSEARSGDEKLFF.

The rearrangement links TRBV15 to TRBJ1-5, with D unclear. The CDR3 consists of 14 residues. CDR1 and CDR2 from the germline V gene are LNHNV and YYDKDF (reference sequence). Trimming pared 1 base from V and 0 bases from J, leaving 4 bases between. This chain's CDR3 is CATSRGSSNQPQHF. The CDR3 coding sequence is TGTGCCACCAGCAGAGGTAGTAGCAATCAGCCCCAGCATTTT.

This clone was counted a single time. This CDR3 is also generated by other DNA sequences in the sample. V gene TRBV3-1 (or the pseudogene TRBV3-2) combines with J gene TRBJ1-4; no clear D. The V gene's germline CDR1 is LGHDT and CDR2 YNNKEL (reference sequence). The CDR3 has 12 amino acids. Trimming shortened V by 6 bases and J by 5 bases, and 7 bases separated the two germline ends. The CDR3 sequence: CASSHRNEKLFF. In nucleotides, the CDR3 is TGTGCCAGCAGTCACCGGAATGAAAAACTGTTTTTT.

This clone turned up a few times. The V gene is TRBV7-2, the J gene TRBJ2-1, with D uncertain. V lost 4 bases, J lost 4 bases, and 11 bases lay in between. CDR1 SGHTA and CDR2 FQGNSA come from the germline V gene. The CDR3 loop spans 14 amino acids. The CDR3 region is CASSSETFYNEQFF. The CDR3 nucleotides are TGTGCCAGCAGCTCGGAGACCTTTTACAATGAGCAGTTCTTC.

This chain connects TRBV15 to TRBJ1-2, with 8 nucleotides matching TRBD1. The CDR3 length is 15 residues. Germline-derived CDR1 and CDR2 are LNHNV and YYDKDF (reference sequence). V gave up 5 bases and J gave up 3 bases; unmatched junction bases: 8. Written as DNA, the CDR3 is TGTGCCACCAGCGGTGGACAGGGAAGAGACTATGGCTACACCTTC. Its protein product is CATSGGQGRDYGYTF.

This clone was counted once. This chain uses TRBV2 with TRBJ2-7; 9 positions agree with TRBD1. This CDR3 has 15 residues. The trim removed 5 bases at V and 3 bases at J, leaving 8 bases unmatched. From germline, CDR1 is SNHLY and CDR2 FYNNEI. The CDR3 nucleotides read TGTGCCAGCAGTCCGGGACAGGGTATTCTCTACGAGCAGTACTTC. Its protein is CASSPGQGILYEQYF.

The CDR3 DNA is TGTGCCAGCAGTAAAACAGGGGGCAAGGGTGACACTGAAGCTTTCTTT. The encoded protein is CASSKTGGKGDTEAFF. This sequence joins TRBV2 and TRBJ1-1; 9 bases line up with TRBD1. Per the germline V gene, CDR1 is SNHLY and CDR2 is FYNNEI. V was pared by 5 bases and J by 3 bases, with 10 bases of the junction left unmatched. The CDR3 covers 16 residues. The whole variable domain, remainder taken from reference TRBV2 and TRBJ1-1, is EPEVTQTPSHQVTQMGQEVILRCVPISNHLYFYWYRQILGQKVEFLVSFYNNEISEKSEIFDDQFSVERPDGSNFTLKIRSTKLEDSAMYFCASSKTGGKGDTEAFFGQGTRLTVV.

The chain employs TRBV28 and TRBJ1-2; tentative D call: TRBD1 (5 bases). V was trimmed by 6 bases and J by 8 bases, leaving 13 bases between them. CDR1 is MDHEN and CDR2 is SYDVKM in the germline V gene. This CDR3 is 12 amino acids long. This CDR3 reads CASRTVLQGYTF. The DNA of the CDR3 is TGTGCCAGCAGGACAGTTTTACAGGGCTACACCTTC.

This chain connects TRBV6-5 to TRBJ2-2; 8 bases align to TRBD1. The length of the CDR3 is 15 residues. Germline V gene lookup returns CDR1 MNHEY and CDR2 SVGAGI. The V gene end was trimmed by 6 bases and the J gene end by 8 bases; junction bases not matched to a gene: 11. The CDR3 bases are TGTGCCAGCAGGGCTACAGGGGGAAAGGGGGGGGAGCTGTTTTTT. Translated, it gives CASRATGGKGGELFF.

The rearrangement links TRBV3-1 (or the pseudogene TRBV3-2) to TRBJ1-5; D perhaps matches TRBD1 (6 bases). CDR1 is LGHDT and CDR2 is YNNKEL in the germline V gene (reference sequence). The ends were cut back, 3 bases at V and 2 bases at J, with 14 bases in the middle. The CDR3 is 16 residues long. CDR3: CASSHSQGTGNQPQHF. The CDR3 bases are TGTGCCAGCAGCCATAGCCAGGGGACGGGCAATCAGCCCCAGCATTTT.

CDR3 bases: TGTGCCAGCAGTTACTCGATTACCAGGAACGAGCAGTACTTC. As protein: CASSYSITRNEQYF. The chain is built from TRBV6-2 or TRBV6-3 and TRBJ2-7; D is unclear. Germline V lookup: CDR1 MNHEY, CDR2 SVGEGT. The CDR3 is made up of 14 amino acids. V lost 0 bases to trimming and J lost 5 bases, with 11 bases between them.

This chain uses TRBV6-5 with TRBJ2-5, with D perhaps matching TRBD1 (6 bases). Per germline, CDR1 MNHEY and CDR2 SVGAGI. Trimming took off 6 bases at V and 5 bases at J, with 13 bases between the two ends. This CDR3 has 13 amino acids. The chain's CDR3 is CASRPRGAETQYF. Here the CDR3 DNA reads TGTGCCAGCAGACCCAGGGGAGCGGAGACCCAGTACTTC.

The chain combines TRBV5-1 with TRBJ1-6, with D tentatively TRBD1 (5 bases). Germline V lookup: CDR1 SGHRS, CDR2 YFSETQ. This CDR3 contains 14 residues. Between the trimmed V and J ends, which lost 4 bases and 10 bases, there was a span of 15 bases. CDR3 protein: CASSPGRDGSPLHF. The CDR3 DNA reads as TGCGCCAGCAGCCCGGGGCGGGACGGCTCACCCCTCCACTTT.

The chain combines TRBV14 with TRBJ1-5; 8 bases map to TRBD1. There are 18 residues in the CDR3. Germline CDR1 is SGHDN and CDR2 is FVKESK. Trimming cost V 4 bases and J 3 bases; bases outside gene matches: 14. In DNA form, the CDR3 reads TGTGCCAGCAGCCTTGTGCGGACAGGGAACTTTCCCAATCAGCCCCAGCATTTT. It translates to CASSLVRTGNFPNQPQHF.

The V gene is TRBV6-6, the J gene TRBJ1-6; 9 bases fit TRBD1. With V trimmed by 6 bases and J by 8 bases, 8 bases remained unmatched. The length of the CDR3 is 15 residues. Germline V gene lookup returns CDR1 MNHNY and CDR2 SVGAGI (reference sequence). For the CDR3, the DNA is TGTGCCAGCAGCTTCGGGACAGGGTCTGATTCACCCCTCCACTTT. Encoded protein: CASSFGTGSDSPLHF.

This clone was observed once. This chain links TRBV4-2 with TRBJ2-7; D may be TRBD1 (5 bases). CDR3 size: 15 residues. V was pared by 1 base and J by 0 bases, with 10 bases between. Germline-derived CDR1 and CDR2 are LGHNA and YNFKEQ. Here the CDR3 DNA reads TGTGCCAGCAGCCAAGTACAGGATAGCTCCTACGAGCAGTACTTC. Residues: CASSQVQDSSYEQYF.

This clone appeared a single time. The chain has TRBV7-2 and TRBJ1-3, with D hard to call. Trimming cost V 3 bases and J 1 base, with 7 bases left between them. Germline values: CDR1 SGHTA, CDR2 FQGNSA. CDR3 length: 14 residues. The CDR3 coding sequence is TGTGCCAGCAGCTTCAGTGATTCTGGAAACACCATATATTTT. This translates into CASSFSDSGNTIYF. Full variable domain (remainder filled in from reference TRBV7-2 and TRBJ1-3): GAGVSQSPSNKVTEKGKDVELRCDPISGHTALYWYRQSLGQGLEFLIYFQGNSAPDKSGLPSDRFSAERTGGSVSTLTIQRTQQEDSAVYLCASSFSDSGNTIYFGEGSWLTVV.

The genes are TRBV7-2 and TRBJ1-2; D uncertain. Trimming pared 5 bases from V and 3 bases from J, leaving 13 bases between. The CDR3 runs to 14 residues. CDR1 is SGHTA, CDR2 FQGNSA, per germline. The CDR3 nucleotides read TGTGCCAGCAGCCCGGACTCCGGGGACTATGGCTACACCTTC. It is translated as CASSPDSGDYGYTF.

The rearrangement links TRBV3-1 (or the pseudogene TRBV3-2) to TRBJ1-2; no clear D. CDR1 and CDR2 from the germline V gene are LGHDT and YNNKEL (reference sequence). The germline V and J ends were trimmed by 0 bases and 8 bases, with 13 bases remaining between them. This CDR3 has 14 residues. The CDR3 is CASSQDIPSRGYTF. CDR3 bases: TGTGCCAGCAGCCAAGATATACCCTCGCGGGGCTACACCTTC.

V gene TRBV6-5 combines with J gene TRBJ2-1, with 8 bases aligning to TRBD2. The CDR3 spans 15 residues. V shed 5 bases and J 7 bases; nucleotides not matched to a gene: 10. The germline CDR1 and CDR2 sequences are MNHEY and SVGAGI. CDR3: CASSPSGGAGNEQFF. CDR3 in DNA: TGTGCCAGCAGTCCCTCGGGGGGGGCCGGTAATGAGCAGTTCTTC.

CDR3 amino acids: CASSYPWGRETNTGELFF. CDR3 nucleotides: TGTGCCAGCAGTTACCCCTGGGGGAGGGAAACGAACACCGGGGAGCTGTTTTTT. This chain uses TRBV6-2 or TRBV6-3 with TRBJ2-2; 7 nucleotides agree with TRBD2. CDR1 is MNHEY, CDR2 SVGEGT, per germline. V was pared by 2 bases and J by 0 bases, with 9 bases of the junction left unmatched. CDR3 length: 18 residues.

V usage is TRBV5-1 and J usage is TRBJ1-6; a possible D gene is TRBD1 (5 bases). Trimming took 4 bases from V and 6 from J, leaving 17 bases between them. The germline CDR1 and CDR2 sequences are SGHRS and YFSETQ. This CDR3 is built from 16 residues. This CDR3 is CASSLILGGTNSPLHF. Written as DNA, the CDR3 is TGCGCCAGCAGCCTGATTCTGGGGGGGACTAATTCACCCCTCCACTTT.

V is TRBV6-5 and J is TRBJ1-3, with a weak D call TRBD1 (6 bases). Per the germline V gene, CDR1 is MNHEY and CDR2 is SVGAGI. CDR3 length: 15 residues. The V end was cut by 5 bases, the J end by 3 bases, with 14 bases between. CDR3 coding DNA: TGTGCCAGCAGTCGGACAGAAACGAATGGAAACACCATATATTTT. It specifies CASSRTETNGNTIYF.

The rearrangement uses TRBV3-1 (or the pseudogene TRBV3-2) and TRBJ1-6; D is perhaps TRBD1 (5 bases). V gave up 2 bases and J gave up 0 bases, with 11 bases separating them. The CDR3 contains 17 residues. Germline lookup yields CDR1 LGHDT and CDR2 YNNKEL (reference sequence). CDR3 nucleotide sequence: TGTGCCAGCAGCCAATTTTACAGGAGCTCCTATAATTCACCCCTCCACTTT. This encodes CASSQFYRSSYNSPLHF.

V gene TRBV2 combines with J gene TRBJ1-2; D might be TRBD1 (5 bases). The V gene's germline CDR1 is SNHLY and CDR2 FYNNEI. V was trimmed by 2 bases and J by 4 bases, leaving 11 bases between them. CDR3 length: 14 amino acids. The CDR3 bases are TGTGCCAGCAGTGAACAGGACAACCTCTATGGCTACACCTTC. The encoded protein is CASSEQDNLYGYTF.

The chain couples TRBV30 to TRBJ1-3; D possibly corresponds to TRBD1 (6 bases). The CDR3 is made up of 16 amino acids. The V gene's germline CDR1 is GTSNPN and CDR2 SVGIG (reference sequence). Trimming took off 4 bases at V and 3 bases at J, with 19 bases between the two ends. CDR3 protein: CAWNSLGGGFGNTIYF. DNA of the CDR3: TGTGCCTGGAACAGTCTGGGGGGGGGCTTTGGAAACACCATATATTTT.